The rows below give T cell receptor beta chains drawn from one sample of a study of blood T cell repertoires in COVID-19. Sequencing was performed with immunoSEQ multiplex PCR; in TCRdb, only in-frame clones are kept and a portion is missing. The sample records about 190,000 clones, about 87% being singletons. The specimen was peripheral blood. The receptors derive from a woman aged 70 to 79 with COVID-19, enrolled during active disease. Both conserved end residues are part of each CDR3. The D gene is left open where the match is weak. Size is omitted from some rows. Given values are once, few, many or a class for expanded clones.

>TRBD1|.|TRBV19|TRBJ2-2
CASSARDRGRTGELFF
TGTGCCAGTAGTGCCCGGGACAGGGGGCGCACCGGGGAGCTGTTTTTT
>.|once|TRBV28|TRBJ1-5
CASTFWGRGKDQPQHF
TGTGCCAGCACCTTCTGGGGCAGGGGAAAGGATCAGCCCCAGCATTTT
>.|.|TRBV14|TRBJ2-1
CASSQVPWPGNEQFF
TGTGCCAGCAGCCAAGTCCCCTGGCCAGGCAATGAGCAGTTCTTC
>.|.|TRBV6-5|TRBJ1-2
CASRQLTGPPLGYTF
TGTGCCAGCAGACAACTGACAGGCCCGCCGTTAGGCTACACCTTC
>TRBD1|.|TRBV28|TRBJ1-5
CASRPRGHSNQPQHF
TGTGCCAGCAGGCCCAGGGGGCATAGCAATCAGCCCCAGCATTTT
>.|.|TRBV25-1|TRBJ2-5
CASSDAGFKNTQYF
TGTGCCAGCAGTGATGCGGGGTTCAAGAATACCCAGTACTTC
>.|.|TRBV14|TRBJ1-2
CASSQDLKGDYGYTF
TGTGCCAGCAGCCAAGATTTGAAGGGAGACTATGGCTACACCTTC
>TRBD1|.|TRBV18|TRBJ2-7
CASSLGQGQTYEQYF
TGTGCCAGCTCCCTAGGACAGGGACAGACCTACGAGCAGTACTTC
>TRBD1|.|TRBV6-4|TRBJ1-5
CASSDTQGAHQPQHF
TGTGCCAGCAGTGACACACAGGGGGCGCATCAGCCCCAGCATTTT
>.|once|TRBV10-3|TRBJ1-1
CAILSLAATRTEAFF
TGTGCCATCTTATCTCTTGCGGCAACAAGGACTGAAGCTTTCTTT
>TRBD1|.|TRBV4-3|TRBJ1-2
CASSQDPGTGTYGYTF
TGCGCCAGCAGCCAAGATCCCGGGACAGGGACCTATGGCTACACCTTC
>.|.|TRBV28|TRBJ1-5
CASSPYNQGINQPQHF
TGTGCCAGCAGTCCCTACAACCAGGGGATAAATCAGCCCCAGCATTTT
>TRBD2|.|TRBV27|TRBJ2-3
CASSFGGRSTDTQYF
TGTGCCAGCAGTTTCGGCGGGAGATCCACAGATACGCAGTATTTT
>TRBD1|.|TRBV30|TRBJ2-1
CACVGQGKNEQFF
TGTGCCTGCGTGGGACAGGGTAAAAATGAGCAGTTCTTC
>TRBD1|.|TRBV19|TRBJ1-5
CASSPDRGWDNQPQHF
TGTGCCAGTAGCCCAGACAGGGGATGGGACAATCAGCCCCAGCATTTT
>TRBD2|.|TRBV13|TRBJ2-7
CASSPGTSGGYEQYF
TGTGCCAGCAGCCCCGGGACTAGCGGAGGGTACGAGCAGTACTTC
>.|.|TRBV6-4|TRBJ2-1
CASSGQGGGEQFF
TGTGCCAGCAGTGGCCAGGGAGGTGGTGAGCAGTTCTTC
>TRBD1|.|TRBV3-1/TRBV3-2|TRBJ2-7
CASTALGQGIHEQYF
TGTGCCAGCACCGCATTGGGACAGGGGATCCACGAGCAGTACTTC
>TRBD2|.|TRBV2|TRBJ2-3
CASSLQPLAGGTDTQYF
TGTGCCAGCAGTCTCCAGCCACTAGCGGGAGGCACAGATACGCAGTATTTT
>TRBD1|.|TRBV30|TRBJ1-6
CAWSDRQGRNSPLHF
TGTGCCTGGAGCGACCGACAGGGTAGAAATTCACCCCTCCACTTT
>TRBD1|few|TRBV10-3|TRBJ1-2
CAISESGWTGDGYTF
TGTGCCATCAGTGAGTCCGGGTGGACAGGAGACGGCTACACCTTC
>.|.|TRBV30|TRBJ1-2
CAKTRSDGYTF
TGTGCTAAAACCCGGTCGGATGGCTACACCTTC
>.|few|TRBV29-1|TRBJ1-2
CSVGQANYGYTF
TGCAGCGTTGGGCAGGCAAACTATGGCTACACCTTC
>.|once|TRBV7-3|TRBJ2-5
CASSLWGLQCLAIFEETQYF
TGTGCCAGCAGCTTATGGGGTCTTCAGTGTCTAGCGATCTTCGAAGAGACCCAGTACTTC
>.|.|TRBV28|TRBJ2-5
CASKARQETQYF
TGTGCCAGCAAGGCTAGGCAAGAGACCCAGTACTTC
>TRBD1|few|TRBV6-5|TRBJ2-7
CASSYLDRGRNEQYF
TGTGCCAGCAGTTACTTGGACAGGGGAAGAAACGAGCAGTACTTC
>.|.|TRBV11-3|TRBJ2-7
CASSLHRAEQYF
TGTGCCAGCAGCTTACACAGGGCCGAGCAGTACTTC
>.|.|TRBV5-8|TRBJ1-5
CASSFDTNQPQHF
TGTGCCAGCAGCTTTGACACCAATCAGCCCCAGCATTTT
>.|.|TRBV6-2/TRBV6-3|TRBJ2-1
CASSYERSNEQFF
TGTGCCAGCAGTTACGAGCGGAGCAATGAGCAGTTCTTC
>.|.|TRBV7-2|TRBJ1-2
CASSLDTGPSTNYGYTF
TGTGCCAGCAGCTTAGATACAGGGCCCTCGACTAACTATGGCTACACCTTC
>TRBD1|.|TRBV10-3|TRBJ1-5
CAISGTGESNQPQHF
TGTGCCATCAGTGGAACAGGGGAGAGCAATCAGCCCCAGCATTTT
>TRBD1|few|TRBV11-3|TRBJ1-1
CASTGTGAEAFF
TGTGCCAGCACCGGGACAGGGGCTGAAGCTTTCTTT
>TRBD1|.|TRBV6-6|TRBJ1-6
CASSYGTGGTPLHF
TGTGCCAGCAGTTACGGGACAGGGGGCACACCCCTCCACTTT
>.|few|TRBV2|TRBJ2-2
CASKGQGLVRELFF
TGTGCCAGCAAGGGTCAGGGATTGGTGAGGGAGCTGTTTTTT
>TRBD1|.|TRBV7-3|TRBJ2-7
CASSASGDSYYEQYF
TGTGCCAGCAGCGCTTCCGGGGACAGTTACTACGAGCAGTACTTC
>.|once|TRBV14|TRBJ1-5
CASSPTGYGQPQHF
TGTGCCAGCAGCCCGACGGGGTACGGTCAGCCCCAGCATTTT
>.|.|TRBV19|TRBJ2-7
CASSKSGSSYEQYF
TGTGCCAGTAGCAAATCAGGAAGCTCCTACGAGCAGTACTTC
>TRBD1|.|TRBV6-5|TRBJ2-3
CASSLATGVPDTQYF
TGTGCCAGCAGTCTGGCAACAGGGGTTCCAGATACGCAGTATTTT
>.|.|TRBV10-3|TRBJ1-1
CASTDLVGTEAFF
TGTGCCAGTACAGATTTAGTAGGCACTGAAGCTTTCTTT
>TRBD1|few|TRBV2|TRBJ2-5
CASSTGGETQYF
TGTGCCAGCAGTACAGGGGGAGAGACCCAGTACTTC
>.|.|TRBV27|TRBJ1-1
CASRFRLMNTEAFF
TGTGCCAGCAGATTCAGGTTAATGAACACTGAAGCTTTCTTT
>TRBD2|.|TRBV30|TRBJ2-7
CAWTRLAGYEQYF
TGTGCCTGGACCCGACTAGCGGGCTACGAGCAGTACTTC
>.|many|TRBV28|TRBJ1-1
CASSFSSGTEAFF
TGTGCCAGCAGTTTTAGTTCGGGCACTGAAGCTTTCTTT
>.|.|TRBV7-2|TRBJ2-7
CASSQTGLIYEQYF
TGTGCCAGCAGCCAGACAGGTCTAATCTACGAGCAGTACTTC
>TRBD1|.|TRBV13|TRBJ2-5
CASSFQDRNQETQYF
TGTGCCAGCAGCTTCCAGGACAGGAACCAAGAGACCCAGTACTTC
>TRBD1|.|TRBV7-8|TRBJ1-1
CASREGTGLNTEAFF
TGTGCCAGCAGAGAGGGGACAGGGTTGAACACTGAAGCTTTCTTT
>.|.|TRBV15|TRBJ1-5
CATSRDFAGINQPQHF
TGTGCCACCAGCAGAGATTTCGCGGGGATCAATCAGCCCCAGCATTTT
>.|.|TRBV5-4|TRBJ1-5
CASSSDGGFPNQPQHF
TGTGCCAGCAGTTCGGACGGAGGCTTCCCCAATCAGCCCCAGCATTTT
>TRBD2|.|TRBV6-7|TRBJ2-5
CASRLAGDGETQYF
TGTGCCAGCAGACTAGCGGGAGATGGAGAGACCCAGTACTTC
>.|.|TRBV18|TRBJ1-1
CASSPRDTGSNTEAFF
TGTGCCAGCTCCCCCCGGGACACCGGTTCTAACACTGAAGCTTTCTTT
>TRBD2|.|TRBV28|TRBJ2-1
CATVREAGFYNEQFF
TGTGCCACCGTTCGGGAGGCGGGATTCTACAATGAGCAGTTCTTC
>.|.|TRBV28|TRBJ1-1
CASSLFGGQYTEAFF
TGTGCCAGCAGTTTATTCGGGGGGCAATACACTGAAGCTTTCTTT
>.|.|TRBV7-2|TRBJ2-5
CASKGLGRETQYF
TGTGCCAGCAAGGGATTGGGGAGGGAGACCCAGTACTTC
>.|.|TRBV19|TRBJ1-2
CASSIQVEDYGYTF
TGTGCCAGTAGTATTCAAGTGGAGGACTATGGCTACACCTTC
>.|.|TRBV28|TRBJ1-4
CASSLPPGNEKLFF
TGTGCCAGCAGTTTACCACCGGGTAATGAAAAACTGTTTTTT